These 2 T cell receptor beta chains originate from one sample sequenced in a study of low-dose radiotherapy and immunotherapy resistance in tumors. Alpha- and beta-chain coverage of first-strand cDNA came from TRAV- and TRBV-specific primers. Amplification, which lasted around 21 PCR cycles, used a constant-region primer and V-primer adapter to amplify TCRs. TCRdb recomputed calls from the reads with MiXCR, one row per CDR3 protein. The sample gives tens of thousands of distinct CDR3 sequences, more than 20% of which show up once; about 7% is in the top ten. Time point defined: before trial treatment. This material consisted of PBMCs, taken before treatment. These TCRs come from a male donor with rectosigmoid adenocarcinoma.

The chain joins TRBV28 to TRBJ2-3; a possible D gene is TRBD1 (5 bases). The ends were cut back, 3 bases at V and 4 bases at J, with 14 bases in the middle. Germline CDR1 is MDHEN and CDR2 is SYDVKM. This CDR3 is built from 15 residues. The CDR3 coding sequence is TGTGCCAGCAGTTTTCGTCAGGGAATGCCAGATACGCAGTATTTT. It is translated as CASSFRQGMPDTQYF.

This clonotype was observed at least ten times. The chain links TRBV6-2 or TRBV6-3 to TRBJ2-1; 9 bases align to TRBD2. This CDR3 contains 16 residues. V was clipped by 4 bases and J by 5 bases; unmatched bases: 9. Germline CDR1 is MNHEY and CDR2 is SVGEGT. The CDR3 spells CASSSPLLAGNNEQFF. DNA of the CDR3: TGTGCCAGCAGTTCGCCGTTACTAGCGGGTAACAATGAGCAGTTCTTC.